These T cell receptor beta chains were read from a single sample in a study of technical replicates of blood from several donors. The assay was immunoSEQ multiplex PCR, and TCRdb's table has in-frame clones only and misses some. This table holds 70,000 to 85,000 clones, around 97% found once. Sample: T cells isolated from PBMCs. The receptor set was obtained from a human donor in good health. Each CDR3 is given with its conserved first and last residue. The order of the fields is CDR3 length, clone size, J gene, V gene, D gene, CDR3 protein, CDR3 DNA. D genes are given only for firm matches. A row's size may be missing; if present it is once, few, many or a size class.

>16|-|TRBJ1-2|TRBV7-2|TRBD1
CASSLAPGQGPYGYTF
TGTGCCAGCAGCTTAGCGCCGGGACAGGGCCCCTATGGCTACACCTTC
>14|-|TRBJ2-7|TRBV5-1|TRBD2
CATSLLAGSYEQYF
TGCGCCACCTCCCTACTAGCGGGGTCCTACGAGCAGTACTTC
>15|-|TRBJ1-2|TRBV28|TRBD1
CASSLGTATNYGYTF
TGTGCCAGCAGTTTAGGGACAGCTACTAACTATGGCTACACCTTC
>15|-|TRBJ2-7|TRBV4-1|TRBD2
CASSHQAGAGYEQYF
TGCGCCAGCAGCCACCAAGCGGGAGCCGGTTACGAGCAGTACTTC
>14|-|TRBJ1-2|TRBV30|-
CAWSRQLNAYGYTF
TGTGCCTGGTCTAGACAGCTTAACGCTTATGGCTACACCTTC
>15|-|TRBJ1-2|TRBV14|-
CASSVRTGFGSGYTF
TGTGCCAGCAGCGTCAGGACGGGGTTCGGAAGTGGCTACACCTTC
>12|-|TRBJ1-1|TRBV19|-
CASKGIDREAFF
TGTGCCAGTAAAGGGATTGACAGGGAAGCTTTCTTT
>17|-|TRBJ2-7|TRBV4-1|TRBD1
CASSQGSPGQVIYEQYF
TGCGCCAGCAGCCAAGGGTCCCCGGGACAGGTGATATACGAGCAGTACTTC
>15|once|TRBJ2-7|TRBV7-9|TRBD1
CASSSFRDRAHEQYF
TGTGCCAGCAGCAGCTTCCGGGACAGGGCACACGAGCAGTACTTC
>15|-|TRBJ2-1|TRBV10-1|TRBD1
CASSDGGTGRDEQFF
TGCGCCAGCAGTGATGGTGGGACAGGGAGAGATGAGCAGTTCTTC
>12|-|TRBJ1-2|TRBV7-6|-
CASSLRGYGYTF
TGTGCCAGCAGCTTAAGAGGGTATGGCTACACCTTC
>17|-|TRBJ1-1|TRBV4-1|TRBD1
CASSQGIHSRGRIEAFF
TGCGCCAGCAGCCAAGGGATCCACAGCAGGGGGCGGATCGAAGCTTTCTTT
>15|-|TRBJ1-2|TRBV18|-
CASSPPFDGYYGYTF
TGTGCCAGCTCACCACCCTTTGACGGGTACTATGGCTACACCTTC
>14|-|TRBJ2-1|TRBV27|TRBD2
CASSGTSGFNEQFF
TGTGCCAGCTCCGGGACTAGTGGTTTCAATGAGCAGTTCTTC
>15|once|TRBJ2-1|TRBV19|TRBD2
CASSASGRAYNEQFF
TGTGCCAGTAGTGCGAGCGGGAGGGCCTACAATGAGCAGTTCTTC
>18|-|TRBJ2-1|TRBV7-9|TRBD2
CASSSALPGLAGENEQFF
TGTGCCAGCAGCTCGGCCTTACCGGGACTAGCGGGAGAAAATGAGCAGTTCTTC
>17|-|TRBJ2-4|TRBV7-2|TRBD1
CASSASGGELAKNIQYF
TGTGCCAGCAGCGCCTCAGGGGGCGAGCTAGCCAAAAACATTCAGTACTTC
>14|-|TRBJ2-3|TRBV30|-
CAWSWGGSTDTQYF
TGTGCCTGGAGTTGGGGCGGCTCCACAGATACGCAGTATTTT
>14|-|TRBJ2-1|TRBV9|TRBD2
CASAIAGGYNEQFF
TGTGCCTCAGCCATTGCGGGGGGGTACAATGAGCAGTTCTTC
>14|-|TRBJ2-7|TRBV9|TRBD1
CASSVSTGFDEQYF
TGTGCCAGCAGCGTATCGACAGGGTTCGACGAGCAGTACTTC
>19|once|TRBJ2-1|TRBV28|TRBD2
CASSLLRLAGVVGDNEQFF
TGTGCCAGCAGTTTATTGCGACTAGCGGGAGTAGTTGGGGACAATGAGCAGTTCTTC
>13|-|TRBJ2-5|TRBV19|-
CATSYGEAETQYF
TGTGCCACCTCCTACGGGGAGGCGGAGACCCAGTACTTC
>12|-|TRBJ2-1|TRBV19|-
CASSILRNEQFF
TGTGCCAGTAGTATTCTCCGCAATGAGCAGTTCTTC
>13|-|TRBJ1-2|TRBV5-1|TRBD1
CASRDRGRTGYTF
TGCGCCAGTAGGGACAGGGGGCGCACTGGCTACACCTTC
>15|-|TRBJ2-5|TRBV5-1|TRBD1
CASSPLGQGVETQYF
TGCGCCAGCAGTCCTCTAGGACAGGGGGTAGAGACCCAGTACTTC
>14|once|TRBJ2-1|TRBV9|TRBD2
CASSDGGAGNEQFF
TGTGCCAGCAGCGACGGGGGGGCCGGGAATGAGCAGTTCTTC
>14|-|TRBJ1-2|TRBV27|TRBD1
CASSLGQGLGGYTF
TGTGCCAGCAGTTTGGGACAGGGACTAGGTGGCTACACCTTC
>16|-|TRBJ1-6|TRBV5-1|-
CASSLAGGRDSSPLHF
TGCGCCAGCAGCTTGGCCGGTGGCAGGGATAGTTCACCCCTCCACTTT
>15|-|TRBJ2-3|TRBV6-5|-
CASSSLDTSTDTQYF
TGTGCCAGCAGTTCACTAGACACCAGCACAGATACGCAGTATTTT
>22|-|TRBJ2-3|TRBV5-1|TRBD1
CASSLGTGRDRVFRWNTDTQYF
TGCGCCAGCAGCTTAGGTACGGGCCGGGACAGGGTATTCCGGTGGAACACAGATACGCAGTATTTT
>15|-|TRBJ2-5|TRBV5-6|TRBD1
CASSLVGTAQETQYF
TGTGCCAGCAGCTTGGTAGGGACAGCCCAAGAGACCCAGTACTTC
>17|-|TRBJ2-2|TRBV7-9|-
CASSLHYPTGPGGELFF
TGTGCCAGCAGCCTCCATTACCCGACAGGTCCTGGCGGGGAGCTGTTTTTT
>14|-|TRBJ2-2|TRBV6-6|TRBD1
CASKGQGIGGELFF
TGTGCCAGCAAGGGACAGGGTATAGGCGGGGAGCTGTTTTTT
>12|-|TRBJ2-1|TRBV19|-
CASSIQYNEQFF
TGTGCCAGTAGTATACAGTACAATGAGCAGTTCTTC
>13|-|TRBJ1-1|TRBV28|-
CASSWGGNTEAFF
TGTGCCAGCAGCTGGGGCGGGAACACTGAAGCTTTCTTT
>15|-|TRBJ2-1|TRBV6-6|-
CASTIGHSSYNEQFF
TGTGCCAGCACCATAGGCCACAGCTCCTACAATGAGCAGTTCTTC
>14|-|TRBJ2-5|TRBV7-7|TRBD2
CASSLTSAQETQYF
TGTGCCAGCAGCTTGACTAGCGCACAAGAGACCCAGTACTTC
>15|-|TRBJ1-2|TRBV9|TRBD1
CASSSGTGDSYGYTF
TGTGCCAGCAGCTCAGGGACAGGGGATAGCTATGGCTACACCTTC
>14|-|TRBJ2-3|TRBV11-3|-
CASSQGRWADTQYF
TGTGCCAGCAGCCAAGGGAGATGGGCAGATACGCAGTATTTT
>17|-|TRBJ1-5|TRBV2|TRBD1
CASSPTGLRLGNQPQHF
TGTGCCAGCAGCCCGACAGGGTTGCGCCTTGGCAATCAGCCCCAGCATTTT
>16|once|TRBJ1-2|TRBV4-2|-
CASSQGAAGMDYGYTF
TGTGCCAGCAGCCAAGGGGCCGCAGGGATGGACTATGGCTACACCTTC
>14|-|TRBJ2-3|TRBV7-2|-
CASSFNDYTDTQYF
TGTGCCAGCAGCTTTAACGACTACACAGATACGCAGTATTTT
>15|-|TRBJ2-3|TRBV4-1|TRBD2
CASSRAGVITDTQYF
TGCGCCAGCAGCCGAGCGGGAGTCATCACAGATACGCAGTATTTT
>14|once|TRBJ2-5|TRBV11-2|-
CASSLVTGKETQYF
TGTGCCAGCAGCTTAGTAACAGGGAAGGAGACCCAGTACTTC
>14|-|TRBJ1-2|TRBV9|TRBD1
CASSVGRGLYGYTF
TGTGCCAGCAGCGTAGGCAGGGGGCTCTATGGCTACACCTTC
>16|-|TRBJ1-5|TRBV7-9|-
CASSRFAGNSNQPQHF
TGTGCCAGCAGCCGATTCGCAGGGAATAGCAATCAGCCCCAGCATTTT
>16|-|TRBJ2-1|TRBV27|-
CASSIGSGTSSDEQFF
TGTGCCAGCAGTATAGGGTCCGGGACTTCTTCCGATGAGCAGTTCTTC
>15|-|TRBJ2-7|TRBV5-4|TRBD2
CASSHIAGREGEQYF
TGTGCCAGCAGCCACATAGCGGGACGAGAGGGTGAGCAGTACTTC
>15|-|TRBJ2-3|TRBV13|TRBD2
CASSFGTMIADTQYF
TGTGCCAGCAGCTTCGGGACTATGATCGCAGATACGCAGTATTTT